This T cell receptor (delta chain) was observed in a study of γδ T cells in repeated Plasmodium falciparum infection. Study-level background: Over about 610 days, donors received four mosquito-bite P. falciparum NF54 infections. Each infection was followed by sampling at 21 days, plus baseline and some pre-infection draws.

This clone was seen many times. It differs at one base from a far larger clone, so likely a read error. Distinct nucleotide sequences in the sample also encode this CDR3. TCRdb used CATT to re-call clones from the multiplex PCR reads. In the table there are roughly 93,000 delta-chain clones, over 0.75% of which are singletons. The source material was gamma-delta T cells from blood. The source of this sequence is a pool of human donors (malaria-infected and uninfected, not separated).

The chain's CDR3 is CACDPIRRRAQLFF. The CDR3 DNA reads as TGTGCCTGTGACCCAATACGGAGAAGAGCGCAACTCTTCTTT. V is TRDV2 and J is TRDJ2; D might be TRDD3 (5 bases). Here the J gene came from matching the DNA to germline, since TCRdb omits it. V was pared by 3 bases and J by 11 bases, with 18 bases between. CDR1 is GEAIGNYY and CDR2 is EKD in the germline V gene. There are 14 residues in the CDR3.